Listed here are 4 T cell receptor beta chains from one sample, sequenced in a study of blood T cells in healthy people across ages. Primed by a sample-barcoded 5' primer and a J-beta primer mix, a second PCR proceeded for about 6 to 11 cycles. MiXCR was run by TCRdb on the 5' RACE reads, yielding one entry per CDR3 protein. The table lists around 1,500,000 distinct CDR3 sequences, roughly 28% of them singletons. Sample: blood. The receptors were sampled from a woman in her twenties or thirties in good health.

V gene TRBV10-3 combines with J gene TRBJ2-3, with D tentatively TRBD1 or TRBD2 (5 bases each). The V end was cut by 7 bases, the J end by 2 bases, with 16 bases between. CDR1 ENHRY and CDR2 SYGVKD come from the germline V gene. This CDR3 region has 15 residues. The CDR3: CAITNPEDNTDTQYF. CDR3 DNA sequence: TGTGCCATCACCAACCCGGAGGACAACACAGATACGCAGTATTTT.

The chain joins TRBV5-1 to TRBJ2-7, with D unresolved. This CDR3 region has 16 residues. V lost 5 bases and J 0 bases, leaving 18 bases between the germline ends. Per germline, CDR1 SGHRS and CDR2 YFSETQ. CDR3 sequence reads: CASRQAPLEYSYEQYF. The CDR3 bases are TGCGCCAGCAGGCAAGCCCCCCTAGAATACTCCTACGAGCAGTACTTC.

The chain has TRBV7-2 and TRBJ1-5, with D perhaps TRBD1 (6 bases). Trimming took off 5 bases at V and 7 bases at J, with 21 bases between the two ends. Germline V gene data show CDR1 as SGHTA and CDR2 as FQGNSA. This CDR3 has 16 residues. The CDR3 coding sequence is TGTGCCAGCAGCACAGATTTAGGACAGAGAGGGCAGCCCCAGCATTTT. It encodes CASSTDLGQRGQPQHF.

CDR3 DNA sequence: TGTGCCAGCAGCCGCTGGCCTCAACGGGTTGAAAAACTGTTTTTT. It specifies CASSRWPQRVEKLFF. The chain uses TRBV6-5 and TRBJ1-4; unclear D gene. The CDR3 is made up of 15 amino acids. The V gene's germline CDR1 is MNHEY and CDR2 SVGAGI. Trimming stripped 6 bases from V and 7 bases from J, with 18 bases between.